This entry describes one T cell receptor beta chain. The sample belongs to a study of blood T cell repertoires in COVID-19. Across the study: Specimens from acute and convalescent COVID-19 originated in the United States, Italy and Spain. The analysed material was cDNA or gDNA that came from T cells, B-cell-depleted T cells, or PBMCs.

This CDR3 is built from 16 residues. The V gene lost 1 base and the J gene lost 1 base, with 14 bases spanning the gap. Germline V gives CDR1 SGHRS, CDR2 YFSETQ. Authors' methods: Amplification of reference gene primers was used by the study to estimate nucleated cell counts. Sequencing was performed with immunoSEQ multiplex PCR; in TCRdb, only in-frame clones are kept and a portion is missing. V, J and clone size reflect that table, while D and trimming were determined from the DNA. The repertoire consists of 80,000 to 130,000 clones, with approximately 91% occurring once and the leading ten covering roughly 0.88%.

The specimen was peripheral blood. The J gene is TRBJ2-5, the V gene TRBV5-1; D is perhaps TRBD1 (6 bases). The TCR comes from a man in his sixties with acute or convalescent COVID-19. The CDR3 here is CASSLTPQGGQETQYF. DNA of the CDR3: TGCGCCAGCAGCTTGACACCCCAAGGGGGCCAAGAGACCCAGTACTTC.